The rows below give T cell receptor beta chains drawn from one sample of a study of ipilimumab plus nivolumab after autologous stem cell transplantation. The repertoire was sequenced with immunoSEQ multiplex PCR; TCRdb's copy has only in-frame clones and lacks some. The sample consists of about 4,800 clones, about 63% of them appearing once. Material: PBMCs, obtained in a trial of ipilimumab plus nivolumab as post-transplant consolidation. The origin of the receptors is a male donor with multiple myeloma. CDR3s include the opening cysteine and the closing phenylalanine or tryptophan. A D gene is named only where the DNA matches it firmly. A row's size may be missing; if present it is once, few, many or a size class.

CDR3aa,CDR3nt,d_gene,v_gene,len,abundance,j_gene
CASSEDSYNEQFF,TGTGCCAGCAGTGAGGACAGCTACAATGAGCAGTTCTTC,NA,TRBV6-1,13,NA,TRBJ2-1
CASTRLAGEGWETQYF,TGTGCCAGCACGAGACTAGCGGGAGAGGGCTGGGAGACCCAGTACTTC,TRBD2,TRBV28,16,NA,TRBJ2-5
CASSPGTNPDNEQFF,TGTGCCAGCAGCCCCGGGACTAACCCAGATAATGAGCAGTTCTTC,TRBD2,TRBV27,15,NA,TRBJ2-1
CASSLAGRTEAFF,TGTGCCAGCAGCTTGGCAGGCCGAACTGAAGCTTTCTTT,NA,TRBV5-4,13,NA,TRBJ1-1
CASSYPMQGRGYSNQPQHF,TGTGCCAGCAGCTATCCTATGCAGGGAAGGGGCTATAGCAATCAGCCCCAGCATTTT,NA,TRBV28,19,NA,TRBJ1-5
CASSPGQGANEKLFF,TGTGCCAGCAGTCCCGGACAGGGGGCTAATGAAAAACTGTTTTTT,TRBD1,TRBV6-1,15,NA,TRBJ1-4
CASSYSSGPETQYF,TGTGCCAGCAGTTACTCTTCAGGTCCAGAGACCCAGTACTTC,NA,TRBV6-5,14,NA,TRBJ2-5
CSVERSTGAISGNTIYF,TGCAGCGTTGAGAGGTCAACGGGGGCGATCTCTGGAAACACCATATATTTT,NA,TRBV29-1,17,NA,TRBJ1-3
CASSLSGQAYYEQYF,TGTGCCAGCAGTTTATCCGGACAGGCGTACTACGAGCAGTACTTC,TRBD1,TRBV27,15,NA,TRBJ2-7
CASSTVGTSGRNEQFF,TGTGCCAGCAGCACAGTCGGGACTAGCGGGAGGAATGAGCAGTTCTTC,TRBD2,TRBV9,16,NA,TRBJ2-1
CASSPGQASYNEQFF,TGTGCCAGCAGTCCAGGACAGGCCTCCTACAATGAGCAGTTCTTC,TRBD1,TRBV6-5,15,few,TRBJ2-1
CANGDLNTEAFF,TGTGCCAACGGGGACCTGAACACTGAAGCTTTCTTT,NA,TRBV11-1,12,NA,TRBJ1-1
CASSQDSGGGSPLHF,TGCGCCAGCAGCCAAGATAGTGGGGGGGGTTCACCCCTCCACTTT,NA,TRBV4-3,15,few,TRBJ1-6
CASQPWDSSYEQYF,TGTGCCAGCCAGCCCTGGGACAGCTCCTACGAGCAGTACTTC,TRBD1,TRBV25-1,14,NA,TRBJ2-7
CAWSVAGRTNYGYTF,TGTGCCTGGAGTGTAGCAGGGAGAACTAACTATGGCTACACCTTC,NA,TRBV30,15,large,TRBJ1-2
CASSLGTGGGYGYTF,TGTGCCAGCAGCCTGGGGACAGGGGGCGGCTATGGCTACACCTTC,TRBD1,TRBV5-4,15,NA,TRBJ1-2
CASSLVGYEQYF,TGTGCCAGCAGCTTAGTGGGGTACGAGCAGTACTTC,NA,TRBV7-9,12,NA,TRBJ2-7
CASSARSGPGSTDTQYF,TGTGCCAGCAGCGCCCGTAGCGGCCCGGGGAGCACAGATACGCAGTATTTT,NA,TRBV9,17,NA,TRBJ2-3
CASSQGAGYNEQFF,TGTGCCAGCAGCCAGGGGGCAGGATACAATGAGCAGTTCTTC,TRBD1,TRBV27,14,NA,TRBJ2-1
CAWSRTGGRTGELFF,TGTGCCTGGAGTCGAACAGGGGGCAGAACCGGGGAGCTGTTTTTT,TRBD1,TRBV30,15,medium-sized,TRBJ2-2
CASSQLSGELFF,TGTGCCAGCAGTCAGTTGAGCGGGGAGCTGTTTTTT,NA,TRBV28,12,NA,TRBJ2-2
CASSTTGVSGNTIYF,TGCGCCAGCAGCACCACTGGGGTCTCTGGAAACACCATATATTTT,NA,TRBV5-1,15,NA,TRBJ1-3
CASSPRASANYGYTF,TGTGCCAGCAGCCCCCGGGCTTCAGCTAACTATGGCTACACCTTC,NA,TRBV16,15,few,TRBJ1-2
CASSELLEQFF,TGTGCCAGCAGTGAACTTCTCGAGCAGTTCTTC,NA,TRBV2,11,NA,TRBJ2-1
CASSLRGFYGYTF,TGTGCCAGCAGCTTGAGAGGTTTTTATGGCTACACCTTC,NA,TRBV5-4,13,NA,TRBJ1-2